This T cell receptor (beta chain) was retrieved from a study of blood T cell repertoires in COVID-19. V lost 1 base and J lost 7, with 9 bases in between. In germline, CDR1 is SGHVS, CDR2 FQNEAQ. The CDR3 sequence is 13 residues long. Living in roughly 23 US areas, the participants were between roughly 18 and 89 years of age. The study assigned cohorts using participant-reported clinical history. Cohort 3 donors were reported recovered after two negative PCRs, clearance, or symptom resolution. In the source study's methods: Nucleated cell number was recorded as an estimate derived from reference gene primer amplification. Only in-frame clones appear in the TCRdb table, and some are missing; sequencing was by immunoSEQ multiplex PCR. That table supplies the V and J calls and clone size; D and trimming were determined from the DNA. In the table there are roughly 380,000 clones, more than 85% of which are singletons.

The sample consisted of PBMCs or T cells enriched from blood (not recorded which). The TCR comes from a woman aged 30 to 39 who had recovered from COVID-19. This chain links TRBV7-8 with TRBJ2-3; D perhaps matches TRBD1 (5 bases). The DNA for the CDR3 is TGTGCCAGCAGCTTAGAACGGACAAATACGCAGTATTTT. Its translation: CASSLERTNTQYF.